This T cell receptor beta chain was captured in a study of T cell responses to AZD1222 COVID-19 vaccine. This clone was picked up a small number of times. Clones were sequenced by immunoSEQ multiplex PCR, and TCRdb holds only the in-frame ones, with some missing. The top ten clones hold around 3.1% of a sample with 150,000 or so clones, roughly 90% of them seen once. Germline V CDR1 and CDR2: SGDLS, YYNGEE. V lost 0 bases to trimming and J lost 1 base, with 7 bases between them. This CDR3 spans 14 amino acids. This TCR derives from an adult in good health. Material: peripheral blood, obtained on day 0 of AZD1222 vaccination. The rearrangement links TRBV9 to TRBJ1-1; no definite D call. The CDR3 DNA reads TGTGCCAGCAGCGTAGCGGTAGAGAACACTGAAGCTTTCTTT. It translates to CASSVAVENTEAFF. Full variable domain (rest looked up from reference TRBV9 and TRBJ1-1): DSGVTQTPKHLITATGQRVTLRCSPRSGDLSVYWYQQSLDQGLQFLIQYYNGEERAKGNILERFSAQQFPDLHSELNLSSLELGDSALYFCASSVAVENTEAFFGQGTRLTVV.